This TCR beta chain is drawn from a study of PD-L1 blockade in urothelial cancer. Overall study context: Timepoints chosen for blood analysis were 3 weeks (second dose) and 6 weeks after treatment start.

The time point is: pretreatment peripheral blood. Diagnoses among patients were locally advanced or metastatic urothelial carcinoma. TCRdb's copy holds only in-frame clones and misses some; the assay was immunoSEQ multiplex PCR. This sample carries some 50,000 clones, around 85% of them seen once, and the ten largest clones take roughly 14%. Trimming pared 0 bases from V and 4 bases from J, leaving 14 bases between. CDR1 is SGHRS, CDR2 YFSETQ, per germline. The CDR3 consists of 16 residues. This receptor was taken from a woman aged 55 to 70 with urothelial cancer. The input for sequencing was PBMCs, taken around atezolizumab (anti-PD-L1) treatment. The chain couples TRBV5-1 to TRBJ1-3; D not resolved. The CDR3 region has the DNA TGCGCCAGCAGCTTGGCCGGGGTCACTCTGGGAAACACCATATATTTT. It codes for CASSLAGVTLGNTIYF.